These 23 T cell receptor beta chains were all obtained from the same sample, sequenced in a study of cytomegalovirus exposure and HLA in healthy donors. The PCR ran on 60 Vbeta and 13 Jbeta primers. Assay: immunoSEQ multiplex PCR; the TCRdb copy retains only in-frame clones and omits some. The sample records around 210,000 clones, roughly 73% being singletons. The specimen sequenced was PBMCs. These receptors all come from a boy younger than 18 in good health and CMV-seronegative.

The chain joins TRBV6-5 to TRBJ2-1; 7 bases match TRBD2. The V gene end was trimmed by 0 bases and the J gene end by 13 bases; junction bases not matched to a gene: 12. The CDR3 is made up of 15 amino acids. CDR1 is MNHEY, CDR2 SVGAGI, per germline. The CDR3 nucleotides are TGTGCCAGCAGTTACTCAAGAGCTCCGGGACTACAACAGTTCTTC. It specifies CASSYSRAPGLQQFF.

This clone was recorded only once. This chain links TRBV4-1 with TRBJ2-7; 10 bases agree with TRBD2. Looked up from germline, CDR1 is MGHRA and CDR2 is YSYEKL. This CDR3 has 17 residues. J gave up 0 bases and V 0 bases, and 5 bases lay outside the gene matches. Here the CDR3 DNA reads TGCGCCAGCAGCCAAGATAGGAGCGGGAGGGCCTCCTACGAGCAGTACTTC. Its translation: CASSQDRSGRASYEQYF.

As concerns this clone: One end of the junction fails to match germline, which may point to a read error. The chain is built from TRBV7-9 and TRBJ2-5; the D gene is possibly TRBD2 (7 bases). Per germline, CDR1 SEHNR and CDR2 FQNEAQ (reference sequence). This CDR3 region has 17 residues. The CDR3 loop reads CSSSLRLAGRGAETQYF. The CDR3 DNA is TGTTCCAGCAGCTTAAGACTAGCAGGCAGGGGAGCGGAGACCCAGTACTTC.

The rearrangement uses TRBV9 and TRBJ2-7, with TRBD2 matching 7 bases. Germline CDR1 and CDR2: SGDLS and YYNGEE. The junction had 9 bases not matched to a gene; V was cut back by 0 bases and J by 3 bases. This CDR3 has 16 residues. CDR3 nucleotides: TGTGCCAGCAGCGTAGGGGGCGGGAGCTCCAACTACGAGCAGTACTTC. It translates to CASSVGGGSSNYEQYF.

The chain couples TRBV5-1 to TRBJ2-2, with 14 bases aligning to TRBD2. This CDR3 region has 15 residues. J was trimmed by 7 bases and V by 4 bases; bases with no gene match: 3. CDR1 SGHRS and CDR2 YFSETQ come from the germline V gene. For the CDR3, the DNA is TGCGCCAGCAGCCAGGGACTAGCGGGGGACGGGGAGCTGTTTTTT. Protein: CASSQGLAGDGELFF.

The gene calls are TRBV6-1 and TRBJ1-2, with a weak D call TRBD1 (6 bases). The CDR3 runs 13 residues. Germline CDR1 reads MNHNS; CDR2 reads SASEGT. Trimming removed 4 bases from V and 9 bases from J, with 15 bases in between. The CDR3 spells CASSARDNRSYTF. Here the CDR3 DNA reads TGTGCCAGCAGTGCCCGGGACAATCGAAGCTACACCTTC.

J is TRBJ1-4 and V is TRBV10-2, with unresolved D. The CDR3 is 12 amino acids. Germline CDR1 and CDR2: WSHSY and SAAADI. Trimming pared 5 bases from V and 7 bases from J, leaving 8 bases between. As DNA, the CDR3 is TGCGCCAGCAGTCCAGGCGTTGAAAAACTGTTTTTT. It encodes CASSPGVEKLFF.

The chain is built from TRBV11-2 and TRBJ1-1; possibly TRBD1 for D (5 bases). V gave up 0 bases and J gave up 11 bases, with 16 bases separating them. Germline loops: CDR1 SGHAT, CDR2 FQNNGV. The CDR3 is 14 residues long. DNA of the CDR3: TGTGCCAGCAGCTTAGATTCTCGGGGGATGCGGGCTTTCTTT. Protein product: CASSLDSRGMRAFF.

This chain links TRBV7-8 with TRBJ2-2; 10 bases fit TRBD1. J gave up 5 bases and V 5 bases, and 2 bases lay outside the gene matches. CDR3 length: 14 residues. Germline V gene data show CDR1 as SGHVS and CDR2 as FQNEAQ. The chain's CDR3 is CASSPDRGTGELFF. Written as DNA, the CDR3 is TGTGCCAGCAGCCCGGACAGGGGGACCGGGGAGCTGTTTTTT.

A single count supports this clone. The CDR3 region is CASSFQGYSNQPQHF. The CDR3 DNA reads as TGTGCCAGCAGTTTTCAGGGCTATAGCAATCAGCCCCAGCATTTT. The rearrangement uses TRBV27 and TRBJ1-5; D perhaps matches TRBD1 (5 bases). Per germline, CDR1 MNHEY and CDR2 SMNVEV (reference sequence). The V and J ends lost 3 bases and 0 bases respectively, with 9 bases between them. The CDR3 runs 15 residues.

This clone occurred a few times. The rearrangement uses TRBV2 and TRBJ1-1; 7 nucleotides align to TRBD1. The CDR3 loop spans 16 amino acids. Per the germline V gene, CDR1 is SNHLY and CDR2 is FYNNEI. Trimming cost V 1 base and J 3 bases; bases outside gene matches: 8. The CDR3 here is CASSEGQGRWDTEAFF. In DNA, the CDR3 is TGTGCCAGCAGTGAAGGACAGGGTAGGTGGGACACTGAAGCTTTCTTT. Full variable domain (remainder filled in from reference TRBV2 and TRBJ1-1): EPEVTQTPSHQVTQMGQEVILRCVPISNHLYFYWYRQILGQKVEFLVSFYNNEISEKSEIFDDQFSVERPDGSNFTLKIRSTKLEDSAMYFCASSEGQGRWDTEAFFGQGTRLTVV.

The table lists this clone with a count of one. The gene calls are TRBV6-4 and TRBJ1-2; D is uncertain. The CDR3 loop spans 13 amino acids. CDR1 is MRHNA and CDR2 is SNTAGT in the germline V gene. V was clipped by 6 bases and J by 8 bases, with 16 bases between them. The CDR3 here is CASSQNPGGGYTF. The CDR3 nucleotides read TGTGCCAGCAGCCAGAACCCCGGAGGAGGCTACACCTTC.

The chain links TRBV7-9 to TRBJ2-5; D might be TRBD1 (5 bases). The end of the DNA fits TRBJ2-7 better, so the J call may be wrong. The CDR3 loop spans 14 amino acids. Germline CDR1 reads SEHNR; CDR2 reads FQNEAQ (reference sequence). The CDR3 DNA is TGTGCCAGCAGCTTATTATCCAGGGAAGGCGAGCAGTACTTC. Translation: CASSLLSREGEQYF.

CDR3 protein: CASSLGQGAVAFF. In DNA, the CDR3 is TGCGCCAGCAGCCTGGGACAGGGGGCCGTAGCTTTCTTT. This chain links TRBV4-1 with TRBJ1-1; the match to TRBD1 covers 12 bases. The CDR3 spans 13 residues. Germline CDR1 reads MGHRA; CDR2 reads YSYEKL. V shed 4 bases, J shed 10 bases, and the junction held 4 bases outside the gene matches.

The gene calls are TRBV9 and TRBJ1-2; perhaps TRBD1 as D (5 bases). The CDR3 covers 13 residues. Germline V gives CDR1 SGDLS, CDR2 YYNGEE. Trimming cost V 2 bases and J 2 bases, with 7 bases left between them. The CDR3 sequence is CASSVRQNYGYTF. The CDR3 coding sequence is TGTGCCAGCAGCGTGCGACAGAACTATGGCTACACCTTC.

This clone was seen once. V usage is TRBV7-3 and J usage is TRBJ2-3, with 10 positions matching TRBD1. The CDR3 is made up of 16 amino acids. V lost 5 bases and J lost 1; bases outside the gene matches: 6. In germline, CDR1 is SGHTA, CDR2 FQGTGA. CDR3 region: CASSLGTGDRTDTQYF. The CDR3 DNA reads as TGTGCCAGCAGCCTCGGGACAGGGGACCGCACAGATACGCAGTATTTT.

V and J are TRBV2 and TRBJ1-1; 7 positions match TRBD1. This CDR3 comprises 15 residues. The V segment lost 5 bases and the J segment 1 base; nucleotides outside the gene matches: 7. Germline values: CDR1 SNHLY, CDR2 FYNNEI. The CDR3 spells CASSYHRGENTEAFF. For the CDR3, the DNA is TGTGCCAGCAGTTACCACAGGGGTGAGAACACTGAAGCTTTCTTT.

The chain recombines TRBV11-2 with TRBJ2-3; the match to TRBD2 covers 7 bases. The CDR3 contains 14 residues. Trimming removed 6 bases from V and 8 bases from J; junction bases left unmatched: 11. Germline values: CDR1 SGHAT, CDR2 FQNNGV. The CDR3 DNA reads as TGTGCCAGCAGATCTCTTACTAGCGACGGTACGCAGTATTTT. Translating gives CASRSLTSDGTQYF.

The V and J genes are TRBV5-5 and TRBJ1-1; possibly TRBD1 for D (5 bases). Germline CDR1 and CDR2: SGHKS and YYEKEE (reference sequence). The CDR3 covers 15 residues. V lost 4 bases to trimming and J lost 1 base, with 14 bases between them. CDR3 sequence (DNA): TGTGCCAGCAGCCTTGGAAGGACATCGAACACTGAAGCTTTCTTT. Its protein is CASSLGRTSNTEAFF.

This clone was found a few times. The chain is built from TRBV1 and TRBJ2-4; the listed D gene, TRBD2, was not tested against the DNA. TRBV1 is a documented pseudogene. The CDR3 is 19 residues long. The CDR3 region is CTSSHPTGTRKPKGHIQYF. In nucleotides, the CDR3 is TGCACCAGCAGCCACCCAACAGGGACTAGGAAACCTAAGGGACACATTCAGTACTTC.

A few counts support this clone. The CDR3 spells CASSPWQGLNTEAFF. The CDR3 DNA is TGTGCCAGCTCACCCTGGCAGGGTTTGAACACTGAAGCTTTCTTT. The rearrangement links TRBV18 to TRBJ1-1; D may be TRBD1 (5 bases). CDR3 length: 15 amino acids. The V end was cut by 3 bases, the J end by 0 bases, with 11 bases between. Germline values: CDR1 KGHSH, CDR2 LQKENI.

The chain combines TRBV5-6 with TRBJ2-7, with TRBD2 matching 11 bases. J was trimmed by 2 bases and V by 3 bases; bases with no gene match: 7. CDR1 SGHDT and CDR2 YYEEEE come from the germline V gene. The CDR3 loop spans 16 amino acids. The CDR3: CASSWEGLAETYEQYF. The DNA of the CDR3 is TGTGCCAGCAGCTGGGAGGGACTAGCGGAGACCTACGAGCAGTACTTC.

V gene TRBV4-1 combines with J gene TRBJ1-1; 9 positions agree with TRBD1. This CDR3 spans 18 amino acids. With V trimmed by 3 bases and J by 4 bases, 15 bases remained unmatched. Germline CDR1 and CDR2: MGHRA and YSYEKL. The CDR3 protein is CASSQRPGQGGRSTEAFF. CDR3 DNA sequence: TGCGCCAGCAGCCAGCGCCCGGGACAGGGAGGTCGATCCACTGAAGCTTTCTTT.